These T cell receptor beta chains were read from a single sample in a study of T cells in Graves' hyperthyroidism and ophthalmopathy. TCRdb independently ran MiXCR on the multiplex PCR reads; one entry per CDR3 protein. The sample carries about 600,000 distinct CDR3 sequences, 13% to 15% recorded once. The sequenced sample consisted of blood. The origin of the receptors is a woman aged 18 to 35 with Graves' ophthalmopathy. CDR3s include the opening cysteine and the closing phenylalanine or tryptophan.

V gene,CDR3 length,J gene,CDR3 protein
TRBV20-1,13,TRBJ2-7,CSANSGSRVEQYF
TRBV7-8,14,TRBJ1-5,CASSLEGANQPQHF
TRBV7-9,15,TRBJ2-1,CASSLVSGRRYEQFF
TRBV2,15,TRBJ1-4,CASSQNRGVNEKLFF
TRBV20-1,12,TRBJ1-6,CSSRGVNSPLHF
TRBV29-1,13,TRBJ2-1,CSVCNRISNEQFF
TRBV9,14,TRBJ1-2,CASSVGGQNYGYTF
TRBV10-3,15,TRBJ1-1,CAIRKQGAEGTEAFF
TRBV7-2,13,TRBJ2-1,CASSLLSGNEQFF
TRBV7-8,15,TRBJ1-5,CASSPQGNSNQPQHF
TRBV27,14,TRBJ2-3,CASTLVPGMDTQYF
TRBV24-1,13,TRBJ1-2,CATSGGQGHGYTF
TRBV20-1,14,TRBJ2-1,CSAGGGAPYNEQFF
TRBV28,14,TRBJ1-2,CASSFGDSNYGYTF
TRBV6-5,15,TRBJ2-7,CASSYTRAGGGEQYF
TRBV9,14,TRBJ2-7,CASSVERVRDEQYF
TRBV7-2,13,TRBJ1-5,CASSAGTGQPQHF
TRBV29-1,12,TRBJ1-1,CSVQGGRTEAFF
TRBV7-3,16,TRBJ2-2,CASVEGTIGESVELFF
TRBV6-5,15,TRBJ2-1,CASSYEGGAENEQFF
TRBV20-1,14,TRBJ2-1,CSARGWLTNNEQFF
TRBV3-1,15,TRBJ1-2,CASSLRNPGAYGYTF
TRBV7-2,17,TRBJ2-3,CASSEPQGVDSEDTQYF
TRBV7-8,12,TRBJ1-1,CASSWLNTEAFF
TRBV4-2,18,TRBJ1-5,CASSQGPGREESNQPQHF
TRBV24-1,16,TRBJ1-5,CALISTPGPLNQPQHF
TRBV10-3,22,TRBJ2-4,CAISDPWGAGGPEPLAKNIQYF
TRBV9,16,TRBJ2-2,CASSLGLAGESWELFF
TRBV7-3,21,TRBJ2-7,CASSPTRDREGVSGSGHEQYF
TRBV11-2,16,TRBJ1-1,CASLISVTGVLSEAFF
TRBV29-1,13,TRBJ2-5,CSAPSGSRETQYF
TRBV7-2,18,TRBJ2-2,CASSSRPRDLGSTGELFF
TRBV18,18,TRBJ2-3,CASSPIARTGLSTDTQYF
TRBV12-3/TRBV12-4,12,TRBJ2-7,CASSLHTVEQYF
TRBV5-1,15,TRBJ2-6,CATSDWISGANVLTF